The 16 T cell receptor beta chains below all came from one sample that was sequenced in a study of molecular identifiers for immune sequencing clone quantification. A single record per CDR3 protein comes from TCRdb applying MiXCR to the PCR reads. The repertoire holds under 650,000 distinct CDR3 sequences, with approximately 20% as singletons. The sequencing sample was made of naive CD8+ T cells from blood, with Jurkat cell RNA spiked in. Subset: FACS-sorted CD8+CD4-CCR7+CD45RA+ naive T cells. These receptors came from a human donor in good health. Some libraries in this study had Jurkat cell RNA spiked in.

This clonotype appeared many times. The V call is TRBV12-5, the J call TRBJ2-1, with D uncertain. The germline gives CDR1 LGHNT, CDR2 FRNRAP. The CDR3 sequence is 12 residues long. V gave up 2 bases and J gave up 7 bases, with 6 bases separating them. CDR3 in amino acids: CASGLSPNEQFF. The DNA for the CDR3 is TGTGCTAGTGGTTTGAGTCCTAATGAGCAGTTCTTC.

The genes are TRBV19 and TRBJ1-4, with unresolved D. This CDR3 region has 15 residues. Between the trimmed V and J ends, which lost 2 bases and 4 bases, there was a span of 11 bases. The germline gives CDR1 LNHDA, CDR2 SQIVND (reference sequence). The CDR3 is CASSISSRSNEKLFF. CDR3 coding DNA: TGTGCCAGTAGTATATCAAGTCGGAGTAATGAAAAACTGTTTTTT.

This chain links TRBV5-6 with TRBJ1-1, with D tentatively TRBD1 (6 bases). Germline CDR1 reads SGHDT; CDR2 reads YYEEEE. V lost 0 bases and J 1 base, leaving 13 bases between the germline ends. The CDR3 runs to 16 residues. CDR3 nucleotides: TGTGCCAGCAGCTTGGCGCCGGGACATAAGAACACTGAAGCTTTCTTT. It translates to CASSLAPGHKNTEAFF.

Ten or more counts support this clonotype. The CDR3 DNA follows: TGTGCCAGCTCGAAGGGCAGCCTGAGCTCCTACGAGCAGTACTTC. Translated: CASSKGSLSSYEQYF. This chain uses TRBV18 with TRBJ2-7; D ambiguous. Trimming cost V 6 bases and J 0 bases, with 15 bases left between them. The CDR3 runs to 15 residues. In germline, CDR1 is KGHSH, CDR2 LQKENI.

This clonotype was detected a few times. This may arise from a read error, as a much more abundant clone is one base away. The CDR3 loop reads CASSAISAGGTQYF. Written as DNA, the CDR3 is TGTGCCAGCAGCGCTATATCAGCCGGCGGTACGCAGTATTTT. This chain uses TRBV7-2 with TRBJ2-3; D unresolved. V gave up 5 bases and J gave up 8 bases, with 17 bases separating them. CDR3 length equals 14 residues. The germline V gene has CDR1 SGHTA and CDR2 FQGNSA. The whole variable domain, filled in from reference TRBV7-2 and TRBJ2-3, reads GAGVSQSPSNKVTEKGKDVELRCDPISGHTALYWYRQSLGQGLEFLIYFQGNSAPDKSGLPSDRFSAERTGGSVSTLTIQRTQQEDSAVYLCASSAISAGGTQYFGPGTRLTVL.

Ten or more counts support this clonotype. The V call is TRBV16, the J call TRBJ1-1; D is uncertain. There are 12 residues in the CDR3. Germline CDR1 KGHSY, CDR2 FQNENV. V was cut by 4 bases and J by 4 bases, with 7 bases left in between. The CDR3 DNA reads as TGTGCCAGCAGCCTTTTCCCCACTGAAGCTTTCTTT. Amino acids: CASSLFPTEAFF.

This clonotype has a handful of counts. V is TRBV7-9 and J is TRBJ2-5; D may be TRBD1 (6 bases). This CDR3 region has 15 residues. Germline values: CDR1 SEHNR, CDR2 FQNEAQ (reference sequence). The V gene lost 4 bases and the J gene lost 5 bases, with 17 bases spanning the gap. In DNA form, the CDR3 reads TGTGCCAGCAGCTCCTGGACAGCGACTGGGGAGACCCAGTACTTC. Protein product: CASSSWTATGETQYF. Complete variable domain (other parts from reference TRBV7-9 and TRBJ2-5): DTGVSQNPRHKITKRGQNVTFRCDPISEHNRLYWYRQTLGQGPEFLTYFQNEAQLEKSRLLSDRFSAERPKGSFSTLEIQRTEQGDSAMYLCASSSWTATGETQYFGPGTRLLVL.

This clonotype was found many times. The CDR3 here is CASSVSRVGNSPLHF. CDR3 DNA: TGTGCCAGCAGCGTGAGCAGGGTGGGGAATTCACCCCTCCACTTT. This chain joins TRBV9 and TRBJ1-6; tentatively, D is TRBD1 (5 bases). The V gene's germline CDR1 is SGDLS and CDR2 YYNGEE. The CDR3 consists of 15 residues. The V gene lost 2 bases and the J gene lost 7 bases, with 13 bases spanning the gap.

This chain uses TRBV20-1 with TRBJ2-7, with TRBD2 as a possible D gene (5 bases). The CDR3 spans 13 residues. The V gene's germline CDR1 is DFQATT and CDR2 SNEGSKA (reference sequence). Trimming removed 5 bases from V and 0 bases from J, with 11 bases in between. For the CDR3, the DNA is TGCAGTGCTGGAGGCTCTTCCTCCTACGAGCAGTACTTC. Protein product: CSAGGSSSYEQYF.

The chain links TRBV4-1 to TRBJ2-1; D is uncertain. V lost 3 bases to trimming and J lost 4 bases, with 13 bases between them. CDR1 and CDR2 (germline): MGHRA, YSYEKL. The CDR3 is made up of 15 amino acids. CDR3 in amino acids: CASSQPRAAYNEQFF. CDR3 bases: TGCGCCAGCAGCCAGCCTCGGGCCGCTTACAATGAGCAGTTCTTC.

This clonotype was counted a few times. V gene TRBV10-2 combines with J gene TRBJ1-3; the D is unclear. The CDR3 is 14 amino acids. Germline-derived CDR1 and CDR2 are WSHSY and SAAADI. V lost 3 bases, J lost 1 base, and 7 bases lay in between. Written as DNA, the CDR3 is TGCGCCAGCAGTGATTTCCGGTCTGGAAACACCATATATTTT. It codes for CASSDFRSGNTIYF.

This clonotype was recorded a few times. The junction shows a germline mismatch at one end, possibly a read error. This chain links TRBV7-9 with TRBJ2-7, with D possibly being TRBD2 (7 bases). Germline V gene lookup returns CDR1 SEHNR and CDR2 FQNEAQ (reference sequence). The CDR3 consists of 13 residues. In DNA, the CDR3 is TGTGCCAGCAGCTCCAACAGGGACTACGAGCGGTACTTC. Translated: CASSSNRDYERYF.

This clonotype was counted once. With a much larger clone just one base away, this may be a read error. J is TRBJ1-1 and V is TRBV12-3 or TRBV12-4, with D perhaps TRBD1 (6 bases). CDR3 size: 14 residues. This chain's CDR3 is CASTQGRMNTEAYF. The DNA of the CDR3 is TGTGCCAGCACCCAGGGGAGAATGAACACTGAAGCTTACTTT.

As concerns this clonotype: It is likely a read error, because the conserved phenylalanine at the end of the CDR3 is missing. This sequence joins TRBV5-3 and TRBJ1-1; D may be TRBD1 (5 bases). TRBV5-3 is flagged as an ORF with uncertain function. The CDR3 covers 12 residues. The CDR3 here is CASSLGVTEAFI. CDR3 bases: TGTGCCAGCAGCTTGGGGGTAACTGAAGCTTTCATT.

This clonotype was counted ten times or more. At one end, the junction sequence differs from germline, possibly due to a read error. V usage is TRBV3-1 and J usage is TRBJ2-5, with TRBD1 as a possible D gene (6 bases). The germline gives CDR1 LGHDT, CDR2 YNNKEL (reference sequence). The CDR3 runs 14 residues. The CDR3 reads CASSHQGQPEPTHF. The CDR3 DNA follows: TGTGCCAGCAGCCATCAAGGACAGCCCGAACCGACCCACTTC.

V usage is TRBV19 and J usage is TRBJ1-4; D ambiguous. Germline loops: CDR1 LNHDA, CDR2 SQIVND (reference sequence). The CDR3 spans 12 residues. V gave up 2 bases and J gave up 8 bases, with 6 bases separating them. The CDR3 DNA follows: TGTGCCAGTAGTATAATGCAAGAAAAACTGTTTTTT. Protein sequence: CASSIMQEKLFF.